The following is a TCR beta chain sequence with its context. Its antigen remains unidentified. The sample holds no much larger clone one base away, and base qualities are not on file. After PBMCs were isolated by density centrifugation and stained for CD3, CD4 and CD8, a FACSAria was used to sort CD4+ and CD8+ T cells. Scalp biopsies and blood samples were obtained from unaffected controls. This sample was taken from a study of CD8+ T cells in alopecia areata (dated by TCRdb to the late 2010s). With respect to the entire study: In both human patients and the C3H/HeJ mouse model, the study applied high-throughput TCRbeta sequencing to look at T cell clonal expansion in alopecia areata. Scalp tissue and sorted CD4+ and CD8+ peripheral blood T cells from patchy and totalis/universalis alopecia areata patients and from healthy controls were covered by human TCRbeta sequencing. Scalp clonality was compared among normal scalp (n=4), patchy alopecia areata scalp (n=8), and alopecia totalis/universalis scalp (n=8). The RNA source kit depended on sample type: the PAXgene miRNA kit for fixed scalp, the miRNeasy kit for PBMCs, and the RNeasy kit for mouse skin. TCRbeta CDR3 regions were amplified by immunoSEQ multiplex PCR using 35 Vbeta forward and 13 Jbeta reverse primers. Paper-wide results and their limitations: Lesional scalp, especially in alopecia totalis/universalis, showed higher clonality and more expanded CD8+ clones than normal scalp, suggesting antigenic drive. TCR sequences shared between patients were less clear than in mice, possibly partly because of HLA diversity in the patient population. Resident alphabeta T cells in normal human skin are also sequenced, complicating scalp TCR repertoire analysis, unlike mouse skin dominated by gammadelta T cells.

The protocol used for the library was the immunoSEQ multiplex PCR assay. To provide template for TCR sequencing, every sample had RNA extracted and reverse transcribed into cDNA. First-strand cDNA was synthesized using SuperScript III with a 2:1 mix of oligo-dT and random hexamers. Amplification bias was assessed with a synthetic immune receptor repertoire, and residual bias was removed computationally. For the original study's pipeline: After raw reads were preprocessed to remove errors, the CDR3 was defined following IMGT conventions as running from the conserved cysteine to phenylalanine. To get clonality, Shannon entropy was normalized by log2 of the number of productive unique TCRs and the result was subtracted from 1. CD4 or CD8 identity of scalp clones was inferred by cross-referencing scalp TCRbeta sequences with sorted blood CD4 and CD8 repertoires. Not all clones reach the TCRdb copy of this immuneACCESS table, which keeps in-frame sequences only. Checked studies attribute under half of the gap to unresolved V genes and leave the rest unexplained. V, J and clone size are those of that table, while D and trimming were read from the DNA. Across this sample there are some 160,000 clones, with approximately 60% seen only once. Jointly, the top ten make up just over 35% of the sample.

The CDR3 spans 11 residues, from the cysteine through the phenylalanine. Kept here is only the CDR3 DNA, which spans 33 bases and is read in frame from base 1. V is shortened by 8 bases, J by 4 bases, and the region joining them spans 8 bases. CDR1 and CDR2 (MGHRA, YSYEKL) derive from the germline V gene. The clonotype was recovered from a human donor in good health. Sequenced sample: CD8+ T cells sorted from blood. Here the chain combines TRBV4-1 and TRBJ2-5; TRBD1 could be the D gene, as 6 bases match. The CDR3 region has the sequence CASAGAETQYF. DNA sequence: TGCGCCAGCGCAGGGGCAGAGACCCAGTACTTC.